The 8 T cell receptor beta chains in this list originate from one sample, sequenced in a study of regulatory T cells in long-lasting Graves disease. As to time point: newly diagnosed GD, antithyroid drugs for less than 3 months. PBMC-extracted RNA yielded the TCR library. Arm-PCR of CDR3 regions and iRepertoire HTBI primers were the basis on which TCR beta libraries were built. TCRdb ran MiXCR on the multiplex PCR reads and lists one entry per CDR3 protein. The table lists some 320,000 distinct CDR3 sequences, 18% of them singletons, with less than 45% in the top ten. Source: peripheral blood mononuclear cells (PBMCs), taken at new diagnosis, from a patient treated with antithyroid drugs. These receptors were taken from a female donor with Graves disease.

CDR3 sequence: CASSSWTSGTTDTQYF. The CDR3 DNA is TGTGCCAGCAGCTCCTGGACTAGCGGCACCACAGATACGCAGTATTTT. The V and J genes are TRBV7-9 and TRBJ2-3; 10 positions match TRBD2. CDR1 is SEHNR and CDR2 is FQNEAQ in the germline V gene (reference sequence). This CDR3 has 16 residues. Losses at the gene ends were 4 bases for V and 2 bases for J; bases not matched to a gene: 6.

Ten or more counts support this clonotype. The rearrangement joins TRBV28 to TRBJ2-1; D gene uncertain. Germline V lookup: CDR1 MDHEN, CDR2 SYDVKM. V gave up 5 bases and J gave up 0 bases, with 11 bases separating them. This CDR3 has 15 amino acids. CDR3 residues: CASSPLESSYNEQFF. The CDR3 DNA is TGTGCCAGCAGTCCCCTCGAGAGCTCCTACAATGAGCAGTTCTTC.

This clonotype was picked up many times. The rearrangement links TRBV28 to TRBJ1-5, with TRBD1 matching over 9 bases. The V gene's germline CDR1 is MDHEN and CDR2 SYDVKM. J gave up 4 bases and V 2 bases, and 6 bases lay outside the gene matches. The CDR3 runs 16 residues. The CDR3 DNA follows: TGTGCCAGCAGTTTACTTATAGGGACAGGGAATCAGCCCCAGCATTTT. This sequence encodes CASSLLIGTGNQPQHF.

This chain connects TRBV28 to TRBJ1-4, with TRBD1 identical over 12 bases. V was pared by 4 bases and J by 6 bases, with 3 bases of the junction left unmatched. Germline V lookup: CDR1 MDHEN, CDR2 SYDVKM. This CDR3 contains 15 residues. The CDR3, as DNA: TGTGCCAGCAGTTGGGGACAGGGGGCGTATGAAAAACTGTTTTTT. This codes for CASSWGQGAYEKLFF.

This clonotype was counted ten times or more. The chain carries TRBV6-1 and TRBJ2-2, with 7 bases matching TRBD1. The V segment lost 6 bases and the J segment 0 bases; nucleotides outside the gene matches: 4. The CDR3 spans 15 residues. In germline, CDR1 is MNHNS, CDR2 SASEGT. Here the CDR3 reads CASSLGQANTGELFF. The CDR3 nucleotides read TGTGCCAGCAGCCTAGGACAGGCGAACACCGGGGAGCTGTTTTTT.

This clonotype has ten or more counts. The gene calls are TRBV19 and TRBJ1-4, with 7 bases matching TRBD1. With V trimmed by 4 bases and J by 7 bases, 6 bases remained unmatched. From germline, CDR1 is LNHDA and CDR2 SQIVND (reference sequence). This CDR3 is 14 amino acids long. CDR3 amino acids: CASSRQGGVEKLFF. As DNA, the CDR3 is TGTGCCAGTAGTAGACAGGGAGGTGTTGAAAAACTGTTTTTT. Full variable domain (outside the CDR3, taken from reference TRBV19 and TRBJ1-4): DGGITQSPKYLFRKEGQNVTLSCEQNLNHDAMYWYRQDPGQGLRLIYYSQIVNDFQKGDIAEGYSVSREKKESFPLTVTSAQKNPTAFYLCASSRQGGVEKLFFGSGTQLSVL.

This clonotype has ten or more counts. The chain links TRBV6-2 or TRBV6-3 to TRBJ2-1; TRBD2 aligns across 7 bases. The ends lost 5 bases at V and 8 bases at J; junction bases unmatched: 12. This CDR3 contains 15 residues. In germline, CDR1 is MNHEY, CDR2 SVGEGT. The CDR3, as DNA: TGTGCCAGCAGTGAAATAAGCGGGATTTGGCATGAGCAGTTCTTC. Its protein product is CASSEISGIWHEQFF.

The rearrangement links TRBV15 to TRBJ2-2; maybe TRBD2 (5 bases). Trimming removed 0 bases at V and 4 bases at J, with 12 bases between. The CDR3 spans 16 residues. CDR1 LNHNV and CDR2 YYDKDF come from the germline V gene (reference sequence). CDR3 sequence: CATSRDSAEVTGELFF. The CDR3 nucleotides are TGTGCCACCAGCAGAGATAGCGCGGAGGTCACCGGGGAGCTGTTTTTT.